This TCR beta chain came from a study of identifying expanded T cells in peripheral blood. Sequencing used immunoSEQ multiplex PCR; TCRdb keeps in-frame clones, though not all of them. The sample has tens of thousands of clones; roughly 84% are singletons. Germline loops: CDR1 SGHVS, CDR2 FNYEAQ. This CDR3 contains 13 residues. Trimming pared 1 base from V and 4 bases from J, leaving 7 bases between. On this clone itself: Antigen specificity is unknown.

Findings of the study overall: Roughly two-week clone count variance significantly increased as total template count grew.

The specimen sequenced was blood. This clonotype was obtained from a person between 18 and 69 years old in good health. The chain joins TRBV7-6 to TRBJ1-2, with a possible D match to TRBD1 (5 bases). The CDR3 nucleotides read TGTGCCAGCAGCTTAGGGGGGGGCTATGGCTACACCTTC. Amino acid sequence: CASSLGGGYGYTF.